This T cell receptor (beta chain) was sequenced during a study of blood T cell repertoires in COVID-19. Some clones are missing from TCRdb's copy, which holds only in-frame ones; the method was immunoSEQ multiplex PCR. The sample contains over 150,000 clones, roughly 83% of which appear only once. The sample holds a few counts of this clone. Germline lookup yields CDR1 LNHDA and CDR2 SQIVND (reference sequence). The CDR3 extends over 15 amino acids. V gave up 1 base and J gave up 5 bases, with 11 bases separating them. Which cohort a participant joined came from the clinical history participants gave. Either two negative PCRs, clearance, or symptom resolution qualified Cohort 3 donors as recovered.

The genes are TRBV19 and TRBJ2-2; D perhaps matches TRBD2 (6 bases). The specimen was PBMCs or T cells enriched from blood (not recorded which). The TCR originated in a woman younger than 45 who had recovered from COVID-19. The CDR3 nucleotides read TGTGCCAGTAGTATAGTGGAGGGGCGGACCGGGGAGCTGTTTTTT. Translation: CASSIVEGRTGELFF.